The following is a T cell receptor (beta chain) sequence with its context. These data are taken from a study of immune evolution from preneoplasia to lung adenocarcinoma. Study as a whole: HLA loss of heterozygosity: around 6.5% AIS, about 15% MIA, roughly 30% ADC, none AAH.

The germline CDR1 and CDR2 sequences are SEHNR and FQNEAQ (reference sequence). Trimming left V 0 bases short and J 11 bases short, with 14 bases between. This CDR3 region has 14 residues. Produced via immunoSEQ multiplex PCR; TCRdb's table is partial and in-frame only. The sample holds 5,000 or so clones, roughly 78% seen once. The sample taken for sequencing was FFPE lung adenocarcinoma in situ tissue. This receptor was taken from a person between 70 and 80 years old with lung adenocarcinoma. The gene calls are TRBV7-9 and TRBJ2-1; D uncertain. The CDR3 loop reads CASSLAMAREKQFF. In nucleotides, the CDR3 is TGTGCCAGCAGCTTAGCAATGGCCCGTGAGAAGCAGTTCTTC.